This T cell receptor beta chain appears in the sequencing data of a study of T cell responses to AZD1222 COVID-19 vaccine. The wider study: Recipients boosted at about 4 weeks or about 12 weeks are pooled.

With respect to this clone: The antigen is unknown.

Generated by immunoSEQ multiplex PCR, the TCRdb table keeps only in-frame clones and is missing some. The sample gives 150,000 to 190,000 clones, 90% of which show up once; 1.5% to 2% is in the top ten. General study results and limits: The span of vaccine-associated CD4 TCRs extended across spike, with dominance at 160-218 and 743-854. Only a handful of AZD1222 recipients tested seropositive at baseline. Targets within unmutated variant regions were reportedly found for nearly half of spike-specific TCRs.

The V and J ends lost 6 bases and 4 bases respectively, with 12 bases between them. The CDR3 is 13 amino acids. The V gene's germline CDR1 is MDHEN and CDR2 SYDVKM. This receptor was identified in an adult in good health. The sequences come from peripheral blood, collected on day 0 of AZD1222 vaccination. This chain connects TRBV28 to TRBJ1-2; tentative D call: TRBD1 (5 bases). The CDR3 DNA sequence: TGTGCCAGCAGCCTGGGAGGGACCTATGGCTACACCTTC. Protein: CASSLGGTYGYTF.